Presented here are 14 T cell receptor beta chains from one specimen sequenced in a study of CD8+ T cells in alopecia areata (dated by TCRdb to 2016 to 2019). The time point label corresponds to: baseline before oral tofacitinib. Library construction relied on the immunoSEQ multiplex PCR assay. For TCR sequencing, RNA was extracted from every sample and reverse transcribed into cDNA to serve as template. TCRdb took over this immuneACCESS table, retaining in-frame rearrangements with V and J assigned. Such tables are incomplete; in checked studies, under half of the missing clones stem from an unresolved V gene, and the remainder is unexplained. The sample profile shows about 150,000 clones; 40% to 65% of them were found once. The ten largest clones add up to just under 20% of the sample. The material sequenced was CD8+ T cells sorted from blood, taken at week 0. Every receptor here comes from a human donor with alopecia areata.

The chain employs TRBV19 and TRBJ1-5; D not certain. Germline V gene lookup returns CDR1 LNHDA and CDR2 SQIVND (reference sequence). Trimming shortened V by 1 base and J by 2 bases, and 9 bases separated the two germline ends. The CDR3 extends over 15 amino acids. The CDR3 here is CASSIVDNGNQPQHF. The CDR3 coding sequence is TGTGCCAGTAGTATAGTAGATAATGGCAATCAGCCCCAGCATTTT.

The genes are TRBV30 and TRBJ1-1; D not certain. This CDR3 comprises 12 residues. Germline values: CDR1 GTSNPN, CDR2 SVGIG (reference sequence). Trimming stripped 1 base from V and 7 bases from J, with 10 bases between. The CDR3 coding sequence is TGTGCCTGGAGTGAGGCAGCCTTTGAAGCTTTCTTT. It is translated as CAWSEAAFEAFF.

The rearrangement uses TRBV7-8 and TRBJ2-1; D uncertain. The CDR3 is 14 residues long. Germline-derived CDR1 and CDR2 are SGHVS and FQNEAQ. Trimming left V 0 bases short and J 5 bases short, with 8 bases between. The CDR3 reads CASSLAGSHNEQFF. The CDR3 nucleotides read TGTGCCAGCAGCTTAGCCGGCAGTCACAATGAGCAGTTCTTC.

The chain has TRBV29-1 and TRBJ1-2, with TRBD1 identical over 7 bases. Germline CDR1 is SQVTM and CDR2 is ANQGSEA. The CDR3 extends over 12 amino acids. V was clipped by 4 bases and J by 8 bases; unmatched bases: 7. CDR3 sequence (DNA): TGCAGCGTTGTACAGGGGACTGGGGGCTACACCTTC. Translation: CSVVQGTGGYTF. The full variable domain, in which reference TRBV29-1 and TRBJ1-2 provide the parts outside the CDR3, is SAVISQKPSRDICQRGTSLTIQCQVDSQVTMMFWYRQQPGQSLTLIATANQGSEATYESGFVIDKFPISRPNLTFSTLTVSNMSPEDSSIYLCSVVQGTGGYTFGSGTRLTVV.

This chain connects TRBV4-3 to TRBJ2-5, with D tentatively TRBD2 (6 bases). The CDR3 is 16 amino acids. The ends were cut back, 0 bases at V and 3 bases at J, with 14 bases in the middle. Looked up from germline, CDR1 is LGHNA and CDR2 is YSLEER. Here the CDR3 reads CASSQDRGGAKETQYF. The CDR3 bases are TGCGCCAGCAGCCAAGATCGTGGCGGGGCCAAAGAGACCCAGTACTTC.

The CDR3 loop is CAWTNRGTYGYTF. The CDR3 DNA reads TGTGCCTGGACTAACAGGGGTACCTATGGCTACACCTTC. V and J are TRBV30 and TRBJ1-2; 7 bases agree with TRBD1. Per the germline V gene, CDR1 is GTSNPN and CDR2 is SVGIG (reference sequence). The CDR3 spans 13 residues. V lost 4 bases, J lost 4 bases, and 6 bases stayed unmatched.

As DNA, the CDR3 is TGTGCCACCAGCAGTACTAGCGCCGGTGCCTACGAGCAGTACTTC. Residues: CATSSTSAGAYEQYF. The chain is built from TRBV15 and TRBJ2-7, with 7 bases aligning to TRBD2. Germline lookup yields CDR1 LNHNV and CDR2 YYDKDF (reference sequence). This CDR3 comprises 15 residues. V lost 3 bases, J lost 2 bases, and 7 bases stayed unmatched.

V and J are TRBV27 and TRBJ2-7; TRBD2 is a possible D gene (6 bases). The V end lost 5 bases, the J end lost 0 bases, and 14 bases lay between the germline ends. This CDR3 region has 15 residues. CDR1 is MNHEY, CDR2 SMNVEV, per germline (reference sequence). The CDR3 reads CASSPGDGSSYEQYF. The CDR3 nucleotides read TGTGCCAGCAGTCCGGGGGACGGTAGCTCCTACGAGCAGTACTTC.

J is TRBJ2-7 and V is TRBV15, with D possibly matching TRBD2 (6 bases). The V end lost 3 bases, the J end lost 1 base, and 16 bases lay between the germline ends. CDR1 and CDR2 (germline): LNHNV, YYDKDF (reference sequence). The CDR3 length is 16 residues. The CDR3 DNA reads TGTGCCACCAGCAGCTCGGGGGACGGGGTTTCCTACGAGCAGTACTTC. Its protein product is CATSSSGDGVSYEQYF.

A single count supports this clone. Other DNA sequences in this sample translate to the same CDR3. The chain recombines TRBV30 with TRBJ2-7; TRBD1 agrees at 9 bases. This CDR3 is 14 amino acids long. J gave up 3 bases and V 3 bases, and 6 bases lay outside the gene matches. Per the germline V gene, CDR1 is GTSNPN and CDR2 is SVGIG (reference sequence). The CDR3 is CAWSAGQGVYEQYF. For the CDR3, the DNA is TGTGCCTGGAGCGCGGGACAGGGTGTCTACGAGCAGTACTTC.

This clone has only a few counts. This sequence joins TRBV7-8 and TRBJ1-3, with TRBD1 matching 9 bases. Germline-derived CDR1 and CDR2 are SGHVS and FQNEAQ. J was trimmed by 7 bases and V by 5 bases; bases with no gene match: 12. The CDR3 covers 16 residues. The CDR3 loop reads CASSPRTTGGTNTIYF. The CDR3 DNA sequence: TGTGCCAGCAGCCCCCGGACGACAGGGGGAACGAACACCATATATTTT.

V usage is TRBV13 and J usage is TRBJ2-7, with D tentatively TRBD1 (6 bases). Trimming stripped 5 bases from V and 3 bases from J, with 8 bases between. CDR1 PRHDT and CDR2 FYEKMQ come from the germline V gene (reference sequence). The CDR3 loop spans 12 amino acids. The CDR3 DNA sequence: TGTGCCAGCAGCGAACAGGGCTACGAGCAGTACTTC. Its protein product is CASSEQGYEQYF.

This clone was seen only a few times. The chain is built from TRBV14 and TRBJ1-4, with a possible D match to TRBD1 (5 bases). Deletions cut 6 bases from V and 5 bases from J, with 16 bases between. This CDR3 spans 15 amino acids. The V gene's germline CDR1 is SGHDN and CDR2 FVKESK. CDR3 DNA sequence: TGTGCCAGCAGTAACCGGCGGGGGAGGAATGAAAAACTGTTTTTT. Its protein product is CASSNRRGRNEKLFF.

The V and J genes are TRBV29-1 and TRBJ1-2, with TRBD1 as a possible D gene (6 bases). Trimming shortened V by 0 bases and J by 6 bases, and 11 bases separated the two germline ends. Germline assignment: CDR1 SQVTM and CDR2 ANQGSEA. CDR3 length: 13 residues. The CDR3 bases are TGCAGCGTTGAAGATCCGGGACATAATGGCTACACCTTC. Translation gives CSVEDPGHNGYTF.